The 26 T cell receptor delta chains listed next were all sequenced from one sample in a study of γδ T cells in repeated Plasmodium falciparum infection. TCRdb reanalysed the multiplex PCR reads with CATT. Of some 51,000 delta-chain clones detected, 1.9% appear once; the ten largest clones hold around 22%. Vgamma9/Vdelta2+ and Vdelta2-negative gammadelta T cells were flow-sorted from PBMC for bulk sequencing. The specimen sequenced was gamma-delta T cells from blood. These receptors came from a pool of human donors (malaria-infected and uninfected, not separated).

In this sample, this clone turned up a few times. The TCRdb record carries a much larger clone's protein, which differs from this DNA's translation at residue 21; a read error is the likely cause, and the protein listed here is the DNA translation. The chain combines TRDV1 with TRDJ1; 7 bases are shared with TRDD3. No J gene is reported in TCRdb; it was inferred here by comparing the DNA with germline. The CDR3 has 25 residues. CDR1 TSWWSYY and CDR2 QGS come from the germline V gene. The CDR3, as DNA: TGTGCTCTTGGGGAACTTCGCCGGTTTCCTGCAAAGGTGGGGGGGATTGGGGAGAACACCAATAAACTCATCTTT. Its protein product is CALGELRRFPAKVGGIGENTNKLIF.

Turning to this clone: TCRdb attributes to this sequence the protein of a much larger clone, which differs from the DNA translation at residue 11; a read error is likely, and the protein displayed is translated from the DNA. The chain couples TRDV2 to TRDJ1; D not certain. TCRdb does not report a J gene; here it was assigned by matching the DNA to germline references. This CDR3 is 15 amino acids long. Germline V lookup: CDR1 GEAIGNYY, CDR2 EKD. The CDR3, as DNA: TGTGCCTGTGACACCGTATTGAGAAGCACCGAGAAACTCATCTTT. This encodes CACDTVLRSTEKLIF.

In regard to this clone: A read error likely explains why the TCRdb protein, taken from a much larger clone, differs from this DNA's translation at residue 6; the protein shown is translated from the DNA. The gene calls are TRDV1 and TRDJ1; D unresolved. Germline matching of the DNA provided the J gene here, since TCRdb leaves it blank. V dropped 4 bases and J dropped 4 bases, with 10 bases sitting between them. This CDR3 has 13 amino acids. Germline assignment: CDR1 TSWWSYY and CDR2 QGS. CDR3 protein: CALGALPHDKLIF. CDR3 in DNA: TGTGCTCTTGGGGCATTGCCCCACGATAAACTCATCTTT.

This clone was seen only a few times. The protein given by TCRdb reflects a much larger clone and differs at residue 20 from this DNA's translation, likely from a read error; the protein shown is the DNA's translation. The gene calls are TRDV1 and TRDJ1; 9 bases agree with TRDD3. Assignment of the J gene here rests on matching the DNA to germline, because TCRdb gives none. From germline, CDR1 is TSWWSYY and CDR2 QGS. The CDR3 is made up of 24 amino acids. The CDR3 bases are TGTGCTCTTGGGGAACTAGCCCTCCTACCCTTCTCTCTTTACTGGGGGAGCTACACCGGTAAACTCATCTTT. Translation: CALGELALLPFSLYWGSYTGKLIF.

There are a few counts of this clone. The protein recorded in TCRdb matches a much larger clone and deviates from this DNA's translation at residue 3, suggesting a read error; the protein here is obtained by translating the DNA. This chain joins TRDV3 and TRDJ1; 9 nucleotides line up with TRDD3. Germline V CDR1 and CDR2: TVYSNPD, GDNSRS (reference sequence). This CDR3 spans 16 amino acids. The CDR3 DNA follows: TGTGCCCTTAGACGCTGGGGGATGTCGTACACCGATAAACTCATCTTT. Translation gives CALRRWGMSYTDKLIF. Together with reference TRDV3 and TRDJ1, the CDR3 gives the full variable domain: CDKVTQSSPDQTVASGSEVVLLCTYDTVYSNPDLFWYRIRPDYSFQFVFYGDNSRSEGADFTQGRFSVKHILTQKAFHLVISPVRTEDSATYYCALRRWGMSYTDKLIFGKGTRVTVEP.

This clone showed up just a few times. A far larger clone is off by one base, so a read error is likely. The identical CDR3 is also encoded by other nucleotide sequences in the sample. The chain carries TRDV1 and TRDJ1, with TRDD3 matching over 10 bases. TCRdb gives no J gene; it was assigned here by matching the DNA to germline. The CDR3 is 20 residues long. Germline assignment: CDR1 TSWWSYY and CDR2 QGS. In DNA form, the CDR3 reads TGTGCCCTTGGGGATCAAAGTCGATACTGGGGGATTCCGTACACCGATAAACTCATCTTT. Its protein product is CALGDQSRYWGIPYTDKLIF.

This clone was counted only a few times. A far more abundant clone sits one base away, making this likely a read error. Different DNA sequences within this sample yield the same CDR3. No J gene was called, and the V gene is TRDV1; the D call TRDD3 from the table was never checked on the DNA. The CDR3 covers 21 residues. Germline CDR1 reads TSWWSYY; CDR2 reads QGS. CDR3 nucleotide sequence: TGTGCTCTTGGGGTTCAAGGGTGGCTCCTACTTCGTACTTCGTACACCGATAAGCTCATCTTT. Its protein is CALGVQGWLLLRTSYTDKLIF.

This clone came up many times. The chain links TRAV29/DV5 to TRDJ2; 11 bases agree with TRDD3. The CDR3 runs to 22 residues. Germline trimming cut 5 bases from V and 0 bases from J; bases unmatched to any gene: 24. Germline V gives CDR1 NSMFDY, CDR2 ISSIKDK. Here the CDR3 DNA reads TGTGCAGCCTCCATTGGGCCTTCCTACTGGGGGATAACCGTGGCTTTGACAGCACAACTCTTCTTT. It codes for CAASIGPSYWGITVALTAQLFF.

On this clone itself: For this DNA, TCRdb reports the protein of a much larger clone, which diverges at residue 18, most likely from a read error; the protein presented here is translated directly from the DNA. The chain joins TRDV3 to TRDJ3; 11 bases map to TRDD3. Germline assignment: CDR1 TVYSNPD and CDR2 GDNSRS (reference sequence). This CDR3 is 29 amino acids long. The V and J ends lost 3 bases and 2 bases, in that order; junction bases with no gene match: 42. The CDR3 nucleotides are TGTGCCTTCCCCGTGCCTTCCTACCCCAGATCCGCCAATTACTGGGGGATAACCGTCGGGGCCTGGGACACCCGACAGATGTTTTTC. Translating gives CAFPVPSYPRSANYWGITVGAWDTRQMFF.

This clone has a handful of counts. With only one base between it and a far larger clone, this is likely a read error. Other DNA sequences from this sample encode an identical CDR3 as well. This sequence joins TRDV1 and TRDJ1; TRDD3 aligns across 13 bases. Trimming took 3 bases from V and 2 from J; bases not matched to a gene: 24. This CDR3 comprises 23 residues. Per the germline V gene, CDR1 is TSWWSYY and CDR2 is QGS. DNA for the CDR3: TGTGCTCTTGGGGACCCGACCCCATCCCGTACTGGGGGATACGCGGGGTATACCGATAAACTCATCTTT. This gives the protein CALGDPTPSRTGGYAGYTDKLIF.

This clone was counted many times. This likely reflects a read error, since a far larger clone is one base away. Other DNA variants within this sample encode the same CDR3. The chain is built from TRDV1 and TRDJ1; a weak D match, TRDD2 (6 bases). The V and J ends lost 3 bases and 2 bases respectively, with 22 bases between them. Per germline, CDR1 TSWWSYY and CDR2 QGS. The CDR3 runs to 18 residues. CDR3 coding DNA: TGTGCTCTTGGGGAGGGTCCTACGCCGCCCCTCCCGACCGATAAACTCATCTTT. This gives the protein CALGEGPTPPLPTDKLIF.

Remarks on this clone: This likely came from a read error, as a far larger clone is one base away. Distinct nucleotide sequences in the sample also encode this CDR3. The J gene is TRDJ1, the V gene TRDV2; the match to TRDD3 covers 9 bases. The J gene, not given by TCRdb, was assigned here from a germline match of the nucleotide sequence. CDR1 is GEAIGNYY and CDR2 is EKD in the germline V gene. V trimming: 3 bases; J trimming: 3 bases; junction bases outside the gene matches: 16. This CDR3 has 18 amino acids. CDR3 region: CACDPLGGIHEVADKLIF. For the CDR3, the DNA is TGTGCCTGTGACCCCTTAGGGGGGATACACGAGGTCGCCGATAAACTCATCTTT.

This clone was seen only a few times. A read error likely explains why the TCRdb protein, taken from a much larger clone, differs from this DNA's translation at residues 3 and 16; the protein shown is translated from the DNA. The chain recombines TRDV3 with TRDJ1; TRDD2 matches 7 bases. This CDR3 spans 22 amino acids. Germline V CDR1 and CDR2: TVYSNPD, GDNSRS (reference sequence). CDR3 loop: CALSSFLLKWGIRTVCTDKLIF. The CDR3 bases are TGTGCCCTTAGCTCTTTCCTACTTAAGTGGGGCATACGGACTGTATGCACCGATAAACTCATCTTT.

This clone occurred a few times. This likely came from a read error, as a far larger clone is one base away. Additional DNA sequences in this sample encode the identical CDR3. No call exists for the J gene, whereas the V gene is TRDV2; no check of the table's D call, TRDD3, against the DNA was made. Per the germline V gene, CDR1 is GEAIGNYY and CDR2 is EKD. The CDR3 is 14 residues long. CDR3 sequence (DNA): TGTGCCTGTGACACCTTGGGGCTCGCCGATAAGCTCATCTTT. This translates into CACDTLGLADKLIF.

This clone was seen only a few times. TCRdb has a much larger clone's protein, which differs at residue 10 from the translation of this DNA, likely because of a read error; what is shown is the protein translated from the DNA. This chain uses TRDV1 with TRDJ1, with TRDD3 matching over 9 bases. No J gene is reported in TCRdb; it was inferred here by comparing the DNA with germline. This CDR3 is built from 26 residues. V dropped 2 bases and J dropped 2; count of bases not matched to a gene: 36. The germline V gene has CDR1 TSWWSYY and CDR2 QGS. CDR3 in DNA: TGTGCTCTTGGGGAATCACGGCCTTCCTCATCCGACTGGGGGACTCCTTTTTACATTTTGACCGATAAACTCATCTTT. Its translation is CALGESRPSSSDWGTPFYILTDKLIF.

In this sample, this clone turned up many times. TCRdb's protein, taken from a much larger clone, differs from this DNA's translation at residue 14, likely owing to a read error; the protein displayed comes from the DNA. The genes are TRDV1 and TRDJ1; D might be TRDD2 or TRDD3, each matching 5 bases. The CDR3 is 19 residues long. CDR1 and CDR2 (germline): TSWWSYY, QGS. V lost 11 bases and J 3 bases, leaving 34 bases between the germline ends. The DNA of the CDR3 is TGTGCTTTTGCGATCGGTCTTCCAACTCACTCTGGGTGGGCCGATAAACTCATCTTT. This gives the protein CAFAIGLPTHSGWADKLIF.

As for this clone: One base separates it from a far larger clone, so it is likely a read error. The same CDR3 is also encoded by other DNA sequences in this sample. V usage is TRDV1 and J usage is TRDJ1; no definite D call. TCRdb is silent on the J gene; assignment here came from matching the DNA to germline. Between the trimmed V and J ends, which lost 3 bases and 1 base, there was a span of 15 bases. CDR1 and CDR2 (germline): TSWWSYY, QGS. The CDR3 has 16 residues. CDR3 sequence reads: CALGESLLAPTDKLIF. CDR3 in DNA: TGTGCTCTTGGGGAGTCTCTCCTGGCCCCCACCGATAAACTCATCTTT.

This clone was detected only a few times. A far larger clone lies a single base away; this is likely a read error. Other DNA sequences from this sample encode an identical CDR3 as well. Here the CDR3 DNA reads TGCGCTCTTGGGGAACGGTCCTCCTACTGGGGGACTAGAATAGGACTTTACACCGATAAACTCATCTTT. This gives the protein CALGERSSYWGTRIGLYTDKLIF. The J gene is TRDJ1, the V gene TRDV1, with 9 nucleotides matching TRDD3. TCRdb does not report a J gene; here it was assigned by matching the DNA to germline references. CDR3 length: 23 residues. The germline V gene has CDR1 TSWWSYY and CDR2 QGS.

This clone was counted between two and nine times. A far larger clone is one nucleotide away, so this likely arose from a read error. Different DNA sequences within this sample yield the same CDR3. The chain employs TRDV3 and TRDJ1; D is perhaps TRDD3 (7 bases). As TCRdb names no J gene, one was assigned here on the basis of a DNA match to germline. Germline assignment: CDR1 TVYSNPD and CDR2 GDNSRS (reference sequence). The CDR3 spans 17 residues. The CDR3 nucleotides are TGCGCCTTCCCGTACTGGGGACAACGGCGGTACACCGATAAACTCATCTTT. Protein: CAFPYWGQRRYTDKLIF.

This clone was observed a handful of times. With a far larger clone one base away, a read error is the likely cause. The same CDR3 arises from other DNA sequences in this sample as well. The chain is built from TRDV3 and TRDJ1, with TRDD3 identical over 11 bases. TCRdb does not report a J gene; here it was assigned by matching the DNA to germline references. The CDR3 is made up of 14 amino acids. CDR1 is TVYSNPD, CDR2 GDNSRS, per germline (reference sequence). Losses at the gene ends were 5 bases for V and 5 bases for J; bases not matched to a gene: 10. CDR3 loop: CAVLWGIPPDKLIF. CDR3 bases: TGTGCCGTGCTCTGGGGGATACCTCCGGATAAACTCATCTTT.

Turning to this clone: This likely came from a read error, as a far larger clone is one base away. Other DNA sequences of this sample code for an identical CDR3. The rearrangement links TRDV2 to TRDJ1; the match to TRDD3 covers 7 bases. The J gene, missing from TCRdb, was assigned here through DNA to germline matching. With 1 base clipped from V and 2 bases from J, the junction kept 27 bases outside the gene matches. The CDR3 totals 22 residues. Per germline, CDR1 GEAIGNYY and CDR2 EKD. CDR3 nucleotides: TGTGCCTGTGACACACAACGGCTCATGGAGGCGCCGACTGGGGAAGGTACCGATAAACTCATCTTT. Translated, it gives CACDTQRLMEAPTGEGTDKLIF.

This clone was detected only a few times. A far bigger clonotype differs at one base, so this is likely a read error. At the DNA level, this CDR3 is encoded by other sequences in the same sample as well. The chain recombines TRDV1 with TRDJ1; TRDD3 matches 13 bases. The J gene was missing in TCRdb and was found by matching the end of the DNA to germline. The V segment lost 3 bases and the J segment 0 bases; nucleotides outside the gene matches: 22. The CDR3 runs 23 residues. The germline gives CDR1 TSWWSYY, CDR2 QGS. CDR3 sequence reads: CALGDPTPSRTGGYAGYTDKLIF. CDR3 nucleotides: TGTGCTCTTGGGGACCCAACCCCATCCCGTACTGGGGGATACGCGGGGTACACCGATAAACTCATCTTT.

About this clone: TCRdb's listed protein matches a much larger clone and diverges from this DNA's translation at residue 15, likely through a read error; the protein shown comes from the DNA. V usage is TRDV2 and J usage is TRDJ3, with D unclear. Germline assignment: CDR1 GEAIGNYY and CDR2 EKD. This CDR3 comprises 23 residues. Between the trimmed V and J ends, which lost 0 bases and 2 bases, there was a span of 28 bases. CDR3 protein: CACDTAFVTGPISRPWDTRQMFF. CDR3 sequence (DNA): TGTGCCTGTGACACCGCGTTCGTTACGGGGCCCATCTCCCGCCCCTGGGACACCCGACAGATGTTTTTC.

Ten or more counts support this clone. Since a far larger clone is one base different, this is likely a read error. The same CDR3 is also encoded by other DNA sequences in this sample. The V gene is TRDV3, the J gene TRDJ1, with 12 bases identical to TRDD3. The germline V gene has CDR1 TVYSNPD and CDR2 GDNSRS (reference sequence). This CDR3 contains 20 residues. The CDR3 coding sequence is TGCGCCTTGATAACAGGCCTTCCGCCGTACTGGGGGATACCGACAGATAAACTCATCTTT. Translating gives CALITGLPPYWGIPTDKLIF.

This clone was recorded many times. TCRdb records a much larger clone's protein for this DNA, with a difference at residue 4 that likely arises from a read error; the protein given is the translation of the DNA. The chain joins TRDV3 to TRDJ1, with TRDD3 matching over 11 bases. This CDR3 has 14 residues. CDR1 is TVYSNPD and CDR2 is GDNSRS in the germline V gene (reference sequence). The V segment lost 4 bases and the J segment 8 bases; nucleotides outside the gene matches: 12. DNA for the CDR3: TGTGCCTCCTGTTACTGGGGGATAGGGCCAAAACTCATCTTT. Amino acid sequence: CASCYWGIGPKLIF.

Note on this clone: A far larger clone is only one base removed, so a read error is likely. This specimen includes other DNA sequences encoding the same CDR3. With the J gene uncalled, the V gene is TRDV1; the DNA was not used to check the table's D call, TRDD3. Germline-derived CDR1 and CDR2 are TSWWSYY and QGS. The CDR3 loop spans 17 amino acids. CDR3: CALGWGNTLQYTDKLIF. Written as DNA, the CDR3 is TGTGCTCTTGGCTGGGGGAACACCCTTCAGTACACCGATAAGCTCATCTTT.